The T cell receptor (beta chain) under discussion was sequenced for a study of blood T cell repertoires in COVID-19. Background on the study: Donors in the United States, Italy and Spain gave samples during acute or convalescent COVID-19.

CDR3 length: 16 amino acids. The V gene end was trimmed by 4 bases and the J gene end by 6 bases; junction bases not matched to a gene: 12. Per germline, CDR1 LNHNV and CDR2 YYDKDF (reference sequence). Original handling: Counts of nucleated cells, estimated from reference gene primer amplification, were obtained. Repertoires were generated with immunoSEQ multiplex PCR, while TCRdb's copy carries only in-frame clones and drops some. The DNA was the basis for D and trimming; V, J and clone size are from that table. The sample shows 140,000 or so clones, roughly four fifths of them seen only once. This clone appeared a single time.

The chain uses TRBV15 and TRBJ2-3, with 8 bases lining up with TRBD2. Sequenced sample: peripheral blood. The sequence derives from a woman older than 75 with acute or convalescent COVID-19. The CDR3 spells CATSIPRGALGDTQYF. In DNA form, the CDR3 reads TGTGCCACCAGCATCCCGCGGGGGGCTCTGGGGGATACGCAGTATTTT.